The rows below give T cell receptor beta chains drawn from one sample of a study of chemoradiotherapy in HPV16-positive cancers. Sequenced by immunoSEQ multiplex PCR; TCRdb stores in-frame clones only, minus some. The repertoire consists of 30,000 to 35,000 clones, with about 86% occurring once and the leading ten covering roughly 2%. Sequencing was performed on blood, taken from a patient who underwent chemoradiotherapy. The receptors come from a human donor with HPV-associated anogenital cancer. Each CDR3 is given with its conserved first and last residue. The D gene is left open where the match is weak. Some rows have no size entry. The others give once, few or many, or a class for an expanded clone.

V	J	D	size	CDR3	DNA
TRBV27	TRBJ2-7	TRBD2	.	CASSGGAYEQYF	TGTGCCAGCAGCGGGGGGGCCTACGAGCAGTACTTC
TRBV27	TRBJ1-2	TRBD1	.	CASSLRQGGSHGYTF	TGTGCCAGCAGTCTCAGACAGGGAGGGTCTCATGGCTACACCTTC
TRBV27	TRBJ2-7	TRBD2	once	CASSFSSGGIYEQYF	TGTGCCAGCAGTTTCAGTAGCGGGGGGATTTACGAGCAGTACTTC
TRBV27	TRBJ1-1	.	.	CASSSLYGDTEAFF	TGTGCCAGCAGTTCACTCTATGGGGACACTGAAGCTTTCTTT
TRBV9	TRBJ2-7	TRBD2	.	CASSPRLAGTYEQYF	TGTGCCAGCAGCCCAAGACTAGCGGGAACCTACGAGCAGTACTTC
TRBV9	TRBJ1-2	.	.	CASSVLDATYYGYTF	TGTGCCAGCAGCGTTCTCGACGCAACCTACTATGGCTACACCTTC
TRBV5-6	TRBJ2-7	TRBD1	.	CASSLGARQGDYEQYF	TGTGCCAGCAGCTTGGGGGCGAGACAGGGGGATTACGAGCAGTACTTC
TRBV5-1	TRBJ1-1	TRBD1	.	CASSGQGFTEAFF	TGCGCCAGCAGCGGACAGGGGTTCACTGAAGCTTTCTTT
TRBV7-9	TRBJ2-7	.	.	CASSSDTPYEQYF	TGTGCCAGCAGCTCGGACACGCCCTACGAGCAGTACTTC
TRBV7-2	TRBJ2-7	TRBD1	once	CASSLAGGGTGSSYEQYF	TGTGCCAGCAGCTTAGCGGGGGGTGGGACAGGGTCTTCCTACGAGCAGTACTTC
TRBV6-1	TRBJ2-7	.	few	CASSIDLHEQYF	TGTGCCAGCAGCATAGACTTGCACGAGCAGTACTTC
TRBV9	TRBJ2-1	TRBD2	once	CASSAGGATNEQFF	TGTGCCAGCAGCGCCGGGGGGGCCACGAATGAGCAGTTCTTC
TRBV28	TRBJ2-7	.	.	CASSLPPRVEQYF	TGTGCCAGCAGTCTCCCCCCGCGGGTCGAGCAGTACTTC
TRBV7-2	TRBJ2-7	TRBD2	.	CASSLSSGGASHEQYF	TGTGCCAGCAGCTTATCCAGCGGGGGGGCTTCCCACGAGCAGTACTTC
TRBV7-6	TRBJ1-6	.	.	CASSADGAYNSPLHF	TGTGCCAGCAGCGCCGACGGAGCCTATAATTCACCCCTCCACTTT
TRBV7-7	TRBJ1-1	TRBD1	.	CASSPTGVTEAFF	TGTGCCAGCAGCCCGACAGGGGTCACTGAAGCTTTCTTT
TRBV5-5	TRBJ2-7	TRBD1	.	CASSFGPGQGAYEQYF	TGTGCCAGCAGCTTTGGTCCGGGACAGGGAGCCTACGAGCAGTACTTC
TRBV7-2	TRBJ2-1	TRBD1	.	CASSPINRGEQFF	TGTGCCAGCAGCCCAATTAACAGGGGTGAGCAGTTCTTC
TRBV10-3	TRBJ2-7	.	.	CATKRGRTYEQYF	TGTGCCACAAAACGGGGCAGAACCTACGAGCAGTACTTC
TRBV20-1	TRBJ1-1	.	.	CSASPETEAFF	TGCAGTGCTAGCCCGGAAACTGAAGCTTTCTTT
TRBV6-1	TRBJ2-4	TRBD2	.	CASSEMRGGVKNIQYF	TGTGCCAGCAGTGAAATGCGCGGGGGAGTCAAAAACATTCAGTACTTC
TRBV6-5	TRBJ1-1	.	.	CASSPTRLRTEAFF	TGTGCCAGCAGTCCTACACGGCTGAGGACTGAAGCTTTCTTT
TRBV18	TRBJ2-6	.	.	CASSPVLQSGANVLTF	TGTGCCAGCTCACCGGTCCTCCAGTCTGGGGCCAACGTCCTGACTTTC
TRBV28	TRBJ2-7	TRBD1	.	CASKRPRGTYEQYF	TGTGCCAGCAAACGCCCCAGGGGGACCTACGAGCAGTACTTC
TRBV4-1	TRBJ1-2	.	.	CASSQNSDLNYGYTF	TGCGCCAGCAGCCAGAACAGCGATTTAAACTATGGCTACACCTTC
TRBV7-6	TRBJ2-3	TRBD2	.	CASSPAASGGPTPTDTQYF	TGTGCCAGCAGCCCGGCCGCGAGCGGGGGGCCAACCCCTACAGATACGCAGTATTTT
TRBV19	TRBJ2-5	.	.	CASSIAGGETQYF	TGTGCCAGTAGTATAGCAGGGGGGGAGACCCAGTACTTC
TRBV6-1	TRBJ2-7	.	.	CASSEPVVREQYF	TGTGCCAGCAGTGAACCCGTGGTTCGAGAGCAGTACTTC
TRBV28	TRBJ1-5	.	.	CASSFRSGNQPQHF	TGTGCCAGCAGTTTTCGCAGCGGGAATCAGCCCCAGCATTTT
TRBV5-1	TRBJ2-1	TRBD1	.	CASSSTGAYNEQFF	TGCGCCAGCAGCTCAACAGGGGCCTACAATGAGCAGTTCTTC
TRBV5-1	TRBJ2-7	TRBD2	.	CASSFAGGSYEQYF	TGCGCCAGCAGCTTTGCGGGGGGCTCCTACGAGCAGTACTTC
TRBV7-2	TRBJ2-1	TRBD1	.	CASSLGPGGNEQFF	TGTGCCAGCAGCTTAGGTCCAGGGGGCAATGAGCAGTTCTTC
TRBV23-1	TRBJ2-7	.	once	CASSQGVYRERHYEQYF	TGCGCCAGCAGTCAGGGGGTTTACAGGGAGAGGCACTACGAGCAGTACTTC
TRBV28	TRBJ1-2	TRBD1	once	CASSPPDRGDYGYTF	TGTGCCAGCAGTCCCCCCGACAGGGGGGACTATGGCTACACCTTC
TRBV25-1	TRBJ1-1	TRBD1	.	CASGKDRKGTEAFF	TGTGCCAGCGGGAAGGACAGGAAGGGGACTGAAGCTTTCTTT
TRBV27	TRBJ2-2	TRBD2	.	CASSWGGTGELFF	TGTGCCAGCAGTTGGGGGGGGACCGGGGAGCTGTTTTTT
TRBV18	TRBJ2-6	.	.	CASPTIPGSGANVLTF	TGTGCCAGCCCAACGATCCCCGGCTCTGGGGCCAACGTCCTGACTTTC
TRBV5-1	TRBJ2-7	.	.	CASSRIGGASEQYF	TGCGCCAGCAGCCGCATTGGGGGGGCCAGCGAGCAGTACTTC
TRBV6-5	TRBJ1-2	.	.	CASSYEGDYGYTF	TGTGCCAGCAGTTACGAAGGGGACTATGGCTACACCTTC
TRBV7-9	TRBJ1-3	.	.	CASSLAGYSGNTIYF	TGTGCCAGCAGCTTAGCGGGGTACTCTGGAAACACCATATATTTT